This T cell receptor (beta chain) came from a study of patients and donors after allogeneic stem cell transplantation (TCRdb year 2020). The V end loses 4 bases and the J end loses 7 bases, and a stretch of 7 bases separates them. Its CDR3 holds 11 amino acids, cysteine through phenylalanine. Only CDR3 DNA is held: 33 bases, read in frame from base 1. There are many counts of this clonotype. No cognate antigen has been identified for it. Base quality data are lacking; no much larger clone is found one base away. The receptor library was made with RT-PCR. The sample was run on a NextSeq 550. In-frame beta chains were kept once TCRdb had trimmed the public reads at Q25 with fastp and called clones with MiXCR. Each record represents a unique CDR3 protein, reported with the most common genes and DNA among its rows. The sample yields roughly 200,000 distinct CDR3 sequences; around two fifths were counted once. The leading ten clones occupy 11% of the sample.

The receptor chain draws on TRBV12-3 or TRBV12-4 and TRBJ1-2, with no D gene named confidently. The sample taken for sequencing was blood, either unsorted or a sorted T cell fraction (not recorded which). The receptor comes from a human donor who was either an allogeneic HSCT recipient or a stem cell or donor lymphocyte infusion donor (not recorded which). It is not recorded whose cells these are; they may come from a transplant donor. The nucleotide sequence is TGTGCCAGCAGTTCAGGTGGTGGCTACACCTTC. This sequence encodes CASSSGGGYTF.